This note documents a single T cell receptor (beta chain) sequence. Its antigen is undetermined. TCRdb reprocessed the 5' RACE reads with MiXCR, giving one entry per CDR3 protein. The sample contains some 130,000 distinct CDR3 sequences, approximately 10% of which appear only once. This sample was taken from a study of CD8 T cells in ankylosing spondylitis. This CDR3 is built from 15 residues. The trim removed 0 bases at V and 7 bases at J, leaving 7 bases unmatched. CDR1 is SGHRS and CDR2 is YFSETQ in the germline V gene. Study conclusions and caveats: Seemingly characteristic of ankylosing spondylitis blood was a TCR beta motif consisting of about 8 highly homologous variants.

This TCR was sampled from a female donor with ankylosing spondylitis or in good health (not recorded which). The sequenced sample was blood, either unsorted or a sorted T cell fraction (not recorded which). The chain has TRBV5-1 and TRBJ2-3, with TRBD2 matching 8 bases. The CDR3 region is CASSLGSAGGNTQYF. CDR3 nucleotide sequence: TGCGCCAGCAGCTTGGGGTCGGCGGGAGGAAATACGCAGTATTTT.